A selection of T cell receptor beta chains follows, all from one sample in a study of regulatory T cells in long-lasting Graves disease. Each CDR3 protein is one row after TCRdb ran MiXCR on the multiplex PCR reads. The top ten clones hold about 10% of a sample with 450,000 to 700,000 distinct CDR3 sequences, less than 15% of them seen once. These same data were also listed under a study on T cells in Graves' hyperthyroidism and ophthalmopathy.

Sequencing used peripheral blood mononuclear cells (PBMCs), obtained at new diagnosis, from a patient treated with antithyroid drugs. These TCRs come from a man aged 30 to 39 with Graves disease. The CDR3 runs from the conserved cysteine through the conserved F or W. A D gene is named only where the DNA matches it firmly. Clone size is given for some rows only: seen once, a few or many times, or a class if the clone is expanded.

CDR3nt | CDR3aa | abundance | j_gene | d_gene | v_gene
TGTGCCAGCAGTTACTCGGTGGGCCTAAGAAGTGGCTACACCTTC | CASSYSVGLRSGYTF | many | TRBJ1-2 | - | TRBV6-5
TGTGCCAGCACCACGTGGGGGAGGGGGTTAGAGACCCAGTACTTC | CASTTWGRGLETQYF | once | TRBJ2-5 | - | TRBV6-1
TGTGCCAGCAGCTTACCCAGCGGGAGGGCCCCGAAGACCGGGGAGCTGTTTTTT | CASSLPSGRAPKTGELFF | - | TRBJ2-2 | TRBD2 | TRBV7-6
TGCAGTGCTAGAGAATTACAGGGGGCTGATGGCTACACCTTC | CSARELQGADGYTF | many | TRBJ1-2 | TRBD1 | TRBV20-1
TGCGCCAGCAGCTTGGAGCGACCGTCCTACAATGAGCAGTTCTTC | CASSLERPSYNEQFF | many | TRBJ2-1 | - | TRBV5-1
TGTGCCAGTAGTCCGACAGTCGCCGATGAGCAGTTCTTC | CASSPTVADEQFF | - | TRBJ2-1 | - | TRBV19
TGCAGTGCCGGTCAGGGCTACAATGAGCAGTTCTTC | CSAGQGYNEQFF | - | TRBJ2-1 | - | TRBV20-1
TGTGCCAGCAGGGAGGCAGGGGGGGATACGCAGTATTTT | CASREAGGDTQYF | few | TRBJ2-3 | - | TRBV5-6
TGTGCCAGCCGGCGGGACCTAGGGTACGAGCAGTACTTC | CASRRDLGYEQYF | few | TRBJ2-7 | - | TRBV11-1
TGTGCCAGCAGCCGTCCCCCGGGACAGGGGCGCTACGAGCAGTACTTC | CASSRPPGQGRYEQYF | many | TRBJ2-7 | TRBD1 | TRBV7-9
TGTGCCAGCAGCCCCAGGGAGGGGGCGAACACCGGGGAGCTGTTTTTT | CASSPREGANTGELFF | many | TRBJ2-2 | - | TRBV7-9
TGTGCCATCAGTGATTCCGGGGGAGGAGAAGCTTTCTTT | CAISDSGGGEAFF | many | TRBJ1-1 | - | TRBV10-3
TGTGCCAGCAGCTTAGGGCACGGGACAGCATACGAGCAGTACTTC | CASSLGHGTAYEQYF | many | TRBJ2-7 | TRBD1 | TRBV11-2
TGTGCCACCTACCAGACAGGGGGCTATGGCTACACCTTC | CATYQTGGYGYTF | many | TRBJ1-2 | TRBD1 | TRBV12-3/TRBV12-4
TGTGCTAGTCGACAGGGGTATATAGACACTGAAGCTTTCTTT | CASRQGYIDTEAFF | many | TRBJ1-1 | TRBD1 | TRBV12-5
TGTGCCAGCAGCCAAGAGCACGAACGGGACAATGAGCAGTTCTTC | CASSQEHERDNEQFF | many | TRBJ2-1 | - | TRBV3-1
TGCAGCGTTGAGGATCCGGGCAACTATGGCTACACCTTC | CSVEDPGNYGYTF | few | TRBJ1-2 | - | TRBV29-1
TGTGCCAGCGAGCATGAAAAACTGGTTTTT | CASEHEKLVF | - | TRBJ1-4 | - | TRBV28
TGTGCCAGCAGTCCGGGACGAATGTACGAGCAGTACTTC | CASSPGRMYEQYF | many | TRBJ2-7 | - | TRBV27
TGCAGTGCTCGAAGCGGGGGTGTCTCCTACGAGCAGTACTTC | CSARSGGVSYEQYF | many | TRBJ2-7 | TRBD2 | TRBV20-1
TGTGCCAGCAGCGCCGAAGCGGGGAGCACAGATACGCAGTATTTT | CASSAEAGSTDTQYF | many | TRBJ2-3 | TRBD2 | TRBV9
TGTGCCAGCAGCCTTTGGGTATCGAACACCGGGGAGCTGTTTTTT | CASSLWVSNTGELFF | - | TRBJ2-2 | - | TRBV11-2
TGCAGTGCTAGAGAGGGGGTGAGGGACTTTAAGTCAGATACGCAGTATTTT | CSAREGVRDFKSDTQYF | many | TRBJ2-3 | - | TRBV20-1
TGTGCCAGCATGAGGACTAGCCATTCGGGTGATACGCAGTATTTT | CASMRTSHSGDTQYF | many | TRBJ2-3 | TRBD2 | TRBV6-2/TRBV6-3
TGCAGTGCCTTCCGGGCCTCAAATCAGCCCCAGCATTTT | CSAFRASNQPQHF | few | TRBJ1-5 | - | TRBV20-1
TGTGCCAGCGTTCTAGCGCCTCGTTCCTACAATGAGCAGTTCTTC | CASVLAPRSYNEQFF | many | TRBJ2-1 | - | TRBV6-1
TGTGCCTGGAGGAAAGGTCAGGGAGGGACTGAAGCTTTCTTT | CAWRKGQGGTEAFF | many | TRBJ1-1 | - | TRBV30
TGTGCCATCAGGATAGCGGATGCGCAGTATTTT | CAIRIADAQYF | few | TRBJ2-3 | - | TRBV10-3
TGTGCCTGGGAGGGACGGACCGGAGAGACCCAGTACTTC | CAWEGRTGETQYF | - | TRBJ2-5 | - | TRBV30
TGTGCCTGCAAGGGGGGACTGGACACTGAAGCTTTCTTT | CACKGGLDTEAFF | many | TRBJ1-1 | - | TRBV30
TGTGCCAGCGGATCCCTCACAGATACGCAGTATTTT | CASGSLTDTQYF | many | TRBJ2-3 | - | TRBV6-2/TRBV6-3
TGTGCCACCAGCAGATTTGTGGAGACCCAGTACTTC | CATSRFVETQYF | many | TRBJ2-5 | - | TRBV15
TGCGCCAGCAGCCCGGGCCCCGCCCGACGCTCCTACGAGCAGTACTTC | CASSPGPARRSYEQYF | few | TRBJ2-7 | - | TRBV5-1
TGTGCCACCAGTGGCCTCTCGAGGGAGGCGCAGTTCTTC | CATSGLSREAQFF | few | TRBJ2-1 | - | TRBV24-1
TGCAGCGTTGCCAAAGAGGGAGCCGGGGGCGAGCAGTACTTC | CSVAKEGAGGEQYF | many | TRBJ2-7 | - | TRBV29-1
TGTGCCAGCAGCTTAATGGGGGATGGGGGTGAGCAGTTCTTC | CASSLMGDGGEQFF | few | TRBJ2-1 | - | TRBV7-2
TGTGCCAGCAACGTGGGGCAGGGATGGGCCGGGGAGCTGTTTTTT | CASNVGQGWAGELFF | many | TRBJ2-2 | - | TRBV5-6
TGTGCCAGCTCACCACCCAAGGGGCTAGCCGGCAATGAGCAGTTCTTC | CASSPPKGLAGNEQFF | - | TRBJ2-1 | - | TRBV18
TGTGCCAGCACCAGCGGGAGCAATGAGCAGTTCTTC | CASTSGSNEQFF | - | TRBJ2-1 | TRBD2 | TRBV7-2
TGTGCCAGCAGTCTTCTAGCGGGAGGAAGTAGCGAGCAGTACTTC | CASSLLAGGSSEQYF | - | TRBJ2-7 | TRBD2 | TRBV6-1
TGTGCCAGCAGTCCCCAGGGAAGGGGCAATCAGCCCCAGCATTTT | CASSPQGRGNQPQHF | many | TRBJ1-5 | - | TRBV6-1